This T cell receptor (beta chain) was recorded in a study of Graves' ophthalmopathy and Graves' hyperthyroidism. Study-level points and caveats: Between ophthalmopathy and stable hyperthyroidism, a 13-signature model drew a separation with approximately 90% sensitivity and over 80% specificity. Among thyroid clonotypes expanded above 0.001 frequency, most also appeared in blood.

This CDR3 has 11 residues. From germline, CDR1 is SGHVS and CDR2 FQNEAQ. Patients were left out if they had other autoimmune diseases, uncontrolled infections, pregnancy or lactation. Clinical symptoms and serum thyroxine were used for diagnosis; TRAb, thyroid ultrasound and orbital computed tomography were also relied on. In its sample, this clonotype was seen once. Its antigen is undetermined. A read error may account for a junction end that differs from germline. CDR3 regions of TCR beta were amplified from RNA transcripts. HTBI primers served in a first-round RT-PCR, which a second-round multiplex PCR followed. One entry per CDR3 protein results from TCRdb running MiXCR on the multiplex PCR reads. The sample consists of around 1.1 million distinct CDR3 sequences, approximately 35% of them appearing once.

The genes are TRBV7-8 and TRBJ1-6; D is unresolved. Sequencing was done on a sample of peripheral blood or thyroid tissue (not recorded which). The TCR originated in an adult man with Graves' hyperthyroidism. The CDR3 reads CASSSNSLLHF. CDR3 nucleotides: TGTGCCAGCAGCTCCAACTCACTCCTCCACTTT. The full variable domain, rest sourced from reference TRBV7-8 and TRBJ1-6, is GAGVSQSPRYKVAKRGQDVALRCDPISGHVSLFWYQQALGQGPEFLTYFQNEAQLDKSGLPSDRFFAERPEGSVSTLKIQRTQQEDSAVYLCASSSNSLLHFGNGTRLTVT.